The 28 T cell receptor beta chains below all came from one sample that was sequenced in a study of T cells in Graves' hyperthyroidism and ophthalmopathy. Amplification of TCR beta CDR3 regions used RNA as the template. First-round RT-PCR of the TCR CDR3 relied on the HTBI primer set. TCRdb redid the calling of the multiplex PCR reads with MiXCR, one entry per CDR3 protein. Of around 200,000 distinct CDR3 sequences listed, approximately 20% are singletons. The sample was blood. These receptors were obtained from a man aged 35 to 55 with Graves' hyperthyroidism.

This chain joins TRBV2 and TRBJ2-3, with D perhaps assigned TRBD1 or TRBD2 (6 bases each). Trimming cost V 2 bases and J 5 bases, with 11 bases left between them. Germline CDR1 SNHLY, CDR2 FYNNEI. The CDR3 covers 14 residues. CDR3 nucleotide sequence: TGTGCCAGCAGTGAACTAGGGGGGCAAGATACGCAGTATTTT. Translation: CASSELGGQDTQYF.

This clonotype showed up many times. The rearrangement joins TRBV6-5 to TRBJ2-5, with 8 positions matching TRBD2. The germline V gene encodes CDR1 MNHEY and CDR2 SVGAGI. Trimming cost V 0 bases and J 4 bases; bases outside gene matches: 4. CDR3 length: 15 amino acids. CDR3 nucleotides: TGTGCCAGCAGTTACTCGAGCACTAGCGGAGAGACCCAGTACTTC. It encodes CASSYSSTSGETQYF.

This clonotype came up many times. The CDR3 protein is CSAAVRGSTDTQYF. Written as DNA, the CDR3 is TGCAGTGCCGCAGTCCGGGGTAGCACAGATACGCAGTATTTT. The V gene is TRBV20-1, the J gene TRBJ2-3, with D possibly matching TRBD2 (5 bases). This CDR3 is built from 14 residues. V was clipped by 6 bases and J by 0 bases, with 13 bases between them. CDR1 is DFQATT and CDR2 is SNEGSKA in the germline V gene (reference sequence).

The chain joins TRBV19 to TRBJ2-3; tentatively, D is TRBD2 (6 bases). Germline CDR1 LNHDA, CDR2 SQIVND (reference sequence). This CDR3 has 12 residues. The V gene lost 6 bases and the J gene lost 10 bases, with 14 bases spanning the gap. For the CDR3, the DNA is TGTGCCAGTAGGACATCGGGAGCAGCGCAGTATTTT. As protein: CASRTSGAAQYF.

This chain uses TRBV5-4 with TRBJ2-1; a weak D match, TRBD2 (5 bases). V lost 1 base and J lost 10, with 12 bases in between. The germline V gene encodes CDR1 SGHNT and CDR2 YYREEE (reference sequence). CDR3 length: 13 amino acids. CDR3: CASSLMLGGEQFF. The CDR3 DNA reads as TGTGCCAGCAGCTTGATGTTAGGCGGGGAGCAGTTCTTC.

This chain connects TRBV6-1 to TRBJ1-2, with 8 bases matching TRBD1. Germline CDR1 reads MNHNS; CDR2 reads SASEGT. The CDR3 sequence is 15 residues long. The J segment lost 5 bases and the V segment lost 2 bases, leaving 7 bases of the junction unmatched. This chain's CDR3 is CASSEWAGGNYGYTF. CDR3 DNA: TGTGCCAGCAGTGAATGGGCAGGGGGCAATTATGGCTACACCTTC.

Many counts were recorded for this clonotype. The chain is built from TRBV6-1 and TRBJ1-1; D unclear. The length of the CDR3 is 12 residues. Deletions cut 5 bases from V and 4 bases from J, with 8 bases between. Germline CDR1 reads MNHNS; CDR2 reads SASEGT. The CDR3 loop is CASSRVGTEAFF. CDR3 sequence (DNA): TGTGCCAGCAGTCGGGTTGGCACTGAAGCTTTCTTT.

This clonotype was observed a few times. This chain joins TRBV6-1 and TRBJ2-3; 8 positions match TRBD1. The CDR3 extends over 14 amino acids. Per the germline V gene, CDR1 is MNHNS and CDR2 is SASEGT. Unmatched junction bases numbered 5, after V lost 5 bases and J lost 4 bases. The CDR3: CASSTQTGADTQYF. CDR3 DNA: TGTGCCAGCAGTACACAGACAGGGGCAGATACGCAGTATTTT.

This clonotype was counted ten times or more. V and J are TRBV18 and TRBJ1-4; TRBD1 agrees at 9 bases. Unmatched junction bases numbered 4, after V lost 6 bases and J lost 5 bases. The CDR3 contains 14 residues. In germline, CDR1 is KGHSH, CDR2 LQKENI. This CDR3 reads CASSRDRENEKLFF. The CDR3 DNA reads as TGTGCCAGCTCCCGGGACAGGGAAAATGAAAAACTGTTTTTT.

The chain links TRBV20-1 to TRBJ1-5, with D possibly TRBD1 on 5 matching bases. CDR3 size: 16 residues. V lost 3 bases, J lost 1 base, and 16 bases lay in between. Per germline, CDR1 DFQATT and CDR2 SNEGSKA (reference sequence). This CDR3 reads CSARGGQGRSNQPQHF. The CDR3 bases are TGCAGTGCTAGGGGAGGCCAGGGAAGGAGCAATCAGCCCCAGCATTTT.

CDR3 DNA: TGTGCCAGCAGCGCAGAGGGGGGGCATCAGCCCCAGCATTTT. Its translation: CASSAEGGHQPQHF. The chain uses TRBV9 and TRBJ1-5; D is possibly TRBD1 (6 bases). The CDR3 spans 14 residues. Germline lookup yields CDR1 SGDLS and CDR2 YYNGEE. Trimming left V 3 bases short and J 5 bases short, with 12 bases between.

This clonotype was seen ten or more times. CDR3 bases: TGCGCCAGCAGCTTGGTCAGGGTCGACGAGCAGTACTTC. It encodes CASSLVRVDEQYF. This chain joins TRBV5-1 and TRBJ2-7; weak D call: TRBD1 (5 bases). The CDR3 runs 13 residues. Trimming shortened V by 0 bases and J by 5 bases, and 9 bases separated the two germline ends. CDR1 is SGHRS, CDR2 YFSETQ, per germline.

This clonotype was observed once. The chain has TRBV7-3 and TRBJ2-3; D perhaps matches TRBD2 (7 bases). CDR3 length: 15 residues. Germline loops: CDR1 SGHTA, CDR2 FQGTGA. Trimming removed 8 bases at V and 6 bases at J, with 21 bases between. CDR3 protein: CASARLAGARDTQYF. Written as DNA, the CDR3 is TGTGCCAGCGCCCGCCTGGCGGGGGCACGCGATACGCAGTATTTT.

The V call is TRBV7-2, the J call TRBJ2-3; 7 nucleotides line up with TRBD2. Germline V gene lookup returns CDR1 SGHTA and CDR2 FQGNSA. Unmatched junction bases numbered 1, after V lost 1 base and J lost 0 bases. The CDR3 contains 15 residues. In nucleotides, the CDR3 is TGTGCCAGCAGCTTAGACGGGGGGAGCACAGATACGCAGTATTTT. It yields the protein CASSLDGGSTDTQYF.

This clonotype showed up many times. J is TRBJ1-3 and V is TRBV6-1; unclear D gene. This CDR3 contains 15 residues. The germline CDR1 and CDR2 sequences are MNHNS and SASEGT. Trimming took off 11 bases at V and 0 bases at J, with 17 bases between the two ends. The CDR3 region has the DNA TGTGCCGCTTCCTTGGGCCTGATCTCTGGAAACACCATATATTTT. This sequence encodes CAASLGLISGNTIYF.

J is TRBJ2-3 and V is TRBV7-2; D possibly corresponds to TRBD1 (6 bases). The CDR3 sequence is 14 residues long. V shed 1 base and J shed 5 bases, with 10 bases lying between them. Germline lookup yields CDR1 SGHTA and CDR2 FQGNSA. CDR3 region: CASSLGGRGDTQYF. As DNA, the CDR3 is TGTGCCAGCAGCTTAGGCGGCAGGGGAGATACGCAGTATTTT.

This chain connects TRBV7-3 to TRBJ2-3; 13 nucleotides match TRBD2. CDR3 length: 17 residues. Losses at the gene ends were 5 bases for V and 1 base for J; bases not matched to a gene: 6. Germline V CDR1 and CDR2: SGHTA, FQGTGA. CDR3 sequence: CASSRLAGGSRTDTQYF. The DNA of the CDR3 is TGTGCCAGCAGCCGACTAGCGGGGGGCTCTCGCACAGATACGCAGTATTTT. Combining the CDR3 with reference TRBV7-3 and TRBJ2-3 gives the whole variable domain GAGVSQTPSNKVTEKGKYVELRCDPISGHTALYWYRQSLGQGPEFLIYFQGTGAADDSGLPNDRFFAVRPEGSVSTLKIQRTERGDSAVYLCASSRLAGGSRTDTQYFGPGTRLTVL.

In its sample, this clonotype was seen many times. The chain uses TRBV6-1 and TRBJ1-1; D is unclear. Germline V gene sequence: CDR1 MNHNS, CDR2 SASEGT. The V end was cut by 1 base, the J end by 4 bases, with 7 bases between. The length of the CDR3 is 13 residues. The CDR3 reads CASSEGAVTEAFF. The CDR3 nucleotides are TGTGCCAGCAGTGAAGGGGCCGTCACTGAAGCTTTCTTT.

This clonotype was seen at least ten times. The rearrangement joins TRBV7-9 to TRBJ2-5; no definite D call. V was shortened by 5 bases and J by 1 base, with 8 bases between the two germline ends. From germline, CDR1 is SEHNR and CDR2 FQNEAQ (reference sequence). The CDR3 length is 13 residues. CDR3 nucleotide sequence: TGTGCCAGCAGCCTTGACACCCAAGAGACCCAGTACTTC. Protein product: CASSLDTQETQYF.

This clonotype was seen a few times. CDR3 sequence: CASSQASYNSPLHF. CDR3 in DNA: TGCGCCAGCAGCCAGGCCTCCTATAATTCACCCCTCCACTTT. The V gene is TRBV4-3, the J gene TRBJ1-6; no clear D. This CDR3 has 14 amino acids. The V and J ends lost 3 bases and 0 bases respectively, with 3 bases between them. Germline lookup yields CDR1 LGHNA and CDR2 YSLEER.

This clonotype appeared many times. J is TRBJ1-2 and V is TRBV6-2 or TRBV6-3; D may be TRBD1 (5 bases). Trimming removed 6 bases at V and 1 base at J, with 9 bases between. This CDR3 is 13 amino acids long. Germline V gives CDR1 MNHEY, CDR2 SVGEGT. The CDR3 DNA is TGTGCCAGCAGACCTCAGGGTAACTATGGCTACACCTTC. This codes for CASRPQGNYGYTF.

This clonotype was observed a handful of times. The V and J genes are TRBV27 and TRBJ1-4; D might be TRBD1 (6 bases). The CDR3 contains 14 residues. Trimming took 2 bases from V and 5 from J, leaving 9 bases between them. Germline-derived CDR1 and CDR2 are MNHEY and SMNVEV (reference sequence). CDR3: CASSLPGENEKLFF. The CDR3 bases are TGTGCCAGCAGTTTACCAGGGGAAAATGAAAAACTGTTTTTT. The full variable domain, with the rest looked up from reference TRBV27 and TRBJ1-4, is EAQVTQNPRYLITVTGKKLTVTCSQNMNHEYMSWYRQDPGLGLRQIYYSMNVEVTDKGDVPEGYKVSRKEKRNFPLILESPSPNQTSLYFCASSLPGENEKLFFGSGTQLSVL.

This clonotype was observed many times. The V gene is TRBV6-1, the J gene TRBJ2-1; D is perhaps TRBD1 (6 bases). This CDR3 has 13 residues. CDR1 MNHNS and CDR2 SASEGT come from the germline V gene. Trimming left V 5 bases short and J 6 bases short, with 11 bases between. The chain's CDR3 is CASSLGQVNEQFF. The CDR3 nucleotides read TGTGCCAGCAGTCTGGGACAAGTCAATGAGCAGTTCTTC.

The rearrangement links TRBV4-3 to TRBJ2-7, with D perhaps TRBD2 (6 bases). This CDR3 has 15 amino acids. Trimming pared 3 bases from V and 6 bases from J, leaving 18 bases between. In germline, CDR1 is LGHNA, CDR2 YSLEER. DNA of the CDR3: TGCGCCAGCAGCCACCGTTGGGGGACTTCGCTCGAGCAGTACTTC. Protein sequence: CASSHRWGTSLEQYF.

This clonotype appeared a few times. V gene TRBV9 combines with J gene TRBJ1-3; no firm D call. There are 16 residues in the CDR3. Trimming left V 4 bases short and J 0 bases short, with 14 bases between. Per germline, CDR1 SGDLS and CDR2 YYNGEE. In nucleotides, the CDR3 is TGTGCCAGCAGCCCCCCTCTTAAAAGCTCTGGAAACACCATATATTTT. This translates into CASSPPLKSSGNTIYF.

This clonotype was counted between two and nine times. The J gene is TRBJ1-5, the V gene TRBV19, with D possibly matching TRBD1 (6 bases). The V end was cut by 6 bases, the J end by 3 bases, with 12 bases between. Per germline, CDR1 LNHDA and CDR2 SQIVND (reference sequence). CDR3 size: 14 residues. The CDR3 region has the DNA TGTGCCAGTAGCCCGACAGGCCACAATCAGCCCCAGCATTTT. It yields the protein CASSPTGHNQPQHF.

This clonotype has a count of ten or more. The chain joins TRBV30 to TRBJ2-4; TRBD1 matches 10 bases. The germline gives CDR1 GTSNPN, CDR2 SVGIG (reference sequence). CDR3 size: 13 residues. The V segment lost 5 bases and the J segment 7 bases; nucleotides outside the gene matches: 5. The CDR3 loop is CAWGQGVYNIQYF. The CDR3 DNA is TGTGCCTGGGGACAGGGGGTCTATAACATTCAGTACTTC.

Many counts were recorded for this clonotype. CDR3 nucleotide sequence: TGTGCCTGGAGTGTTAAAGATACGCAGTATTTT. Residues: CAWSVKDTQYF. The J gene is TRBJ2-3, the V gene TRBV30; no clear D. Trimming pared 0 bases from V and 5 bases from J, leaving 3 bases between. The CDR3 is made up of 11 amino acids. CDR1 GTSNPN and CDR2 SVGIG come from the germline V gene (reference sequence).